This T cell receptor beta chain was observed in a study of blood T cell repertoires in COVID-19. The germline CDR1 and CDR2 sequences are SGHRS and YFSETQ. V was pared by 5 bases and J by 5 bases, with 13 bases between. This CDR3 has 13 amino acids. Measured with immunoSEQ multiplex PCR; TCRdb has only the in-frame clones, and not every one. The table includes approximately 110,000 clones, almost 90% detected once. This rearrangement joins TRBV5-1 to TRBJ1-1, with D possibly being TRBD1 (5 bases). Sequencing input: peripheral blood. The origin of this receptor is a woman in her forties or fifties with active or convalescent COVID-19. This CDR3 reads CASSKGAETEAFF. The CDR3 region has the DNA TGCGCCAGCAGTAAAGGGGCGGAGACTGAAGCTTTCTTT.